A single sample gave rise to the 31 T cell receptor beta chains below, sequenced in a study of cytomegalovirus exposure and HLA in healthy donors. Sequencing was performed with immunoSEQ multiplex PCR; in TCRdb, only in-frame clones are kept and a portion is missing. The profile covers 200,000 to 300,000 clones, with around 85% appearing a single time and over 0.95% taken by the ten largest. Sequenced material: PBMCs. The receptors were sampled from a woman younger than 45 in good health and CMV-seropositive.

The V call is TRBV5-4, the J call TRBJ2-7; D is uncertain. The CDR3 length is 13 residues. Between the trimmed V and J ends, which lost 7 bases and 6 bases, there was a span of 17 bases. Germline V gives CDR1 SGHNT, CDR2 YYREEE (reference sequence). The CDR3 loop is CASSSPGGVEQYF. DNA for the CDR3: TGTGCCAGCTCCTCCCCCGGTGGTGTCGAGCAGTACTTC.

The V call is TRBV7-9, the J call TRBJ2-1; a possible D gene is TRBD2 (5 bases). This CDR3 spans 14 amino acids. Germline CDR1 is SEHNR and CDR2 is FQNEAQ (reference sequence). V lost 4 bases and J lost 6, with 13 bases in between. CDR3 nucleotide sequence: TGTGCCAGCAGCTCGGACTGGTTGCTCAATGAGCAGTTCTTC. It encodes CASSSDWLLNEQFF. Using reference TRBV7-9 and TRBJ2-1 for the parts outside the CDR3, the full variable domain is DTGVSQNPRHKITKRGQNVTFRCDPISEHNRLYWYRQTLGQGPEFLTYFQNEAQLEKSRLLSDRFSAERPKGSFSTLEIQRTEQGDSAMYLCASSSDWLLNEQFFGPGTRLTVL.

The chain uses TRBV27 and TRBJ1-1; no reliable D call. The CDR3 is 13 residues long. With 0 bases removed from V and 4 bases from J, the gap between germline ends came to 6 bases. CDR1 MNHEY and CDR2 SMNVEV come from the germline V gene (reference sequence). CDR3 in amino acids: CASSLSRATEAFF. CDR3 in DNA: TGTGCCAGCAGTTTATCGAGGGCCACTGAAGCTTTCTTT.

This sequence joins TRBV28 and TRBJ2-3; D is ambiguous. The CDR3 sequence is 14 residues long. Between the trimmed V and J ends, which lost 2 bases and 0 bases, there was a span of 6 bases. The V gene's germline CDR1 is MDHEN and CDR2 SYDVKM. The CDR3 bases are TGTGCCAGCAGTTTACTACCTAGCACAGATACGCAGTATTTT. This codes for CASSLLPSTDTQYF.

The chain carries TRBV9 and TRBJ2-1; 7 bases map to TRBD2. The germline gives CDR1 SGDLS, CDR2 YYNGEE. The length of the CDR3 is 18 residues. V gave up 4 bases and J gave up 0 bases; unmatched junction bases: 13. The CDR3 region has the DNA TGTGCCAGCAGCAGCGTCGGGAGGCGCCGCAGCTCCTACAATGAGCAGTTCTTC. Translated: CASSSVGRRRSSYNEQFF. Full variable domain (missing parts from reference TRBV9 and TRBJ2-1): DSGVTQTPKHLITATGQRVTLRCSPRSGDLSVYWYQQSLDQGLQFLIQYYNGEERAKGNILERFSAQQFPDLHSELNLSSLELGDSALYFCASSSVGRRRSSYNEQFFGPGTRLTVL.

This chain joins TRBV30 and TRBJ2-7; D call uncertain. CDR1 is GTSNPN, CDR2 SVGIG, per germline (reference sequence). Trimming took off 0 bases at V and 3 bases at J, with 15 bases between the two ends. This CDR3 spans 15 amino acids. The CDR3 protein is CAWSVERTVDYEQYF. CDR3 in DNA: TGTGCCTGGAGTGTAGAAAGAACAGTCGACTACGAGCAGTACTTC.

This chain connects TRBV11-2 to TRBJ2-7, with D uncertain. CDR3 length equals 12 residues. Germline CDR1 is SGHAT and CDR2 is FQNNGV. V was pared by 2 bases and J by 6 bases, with 8 bases between. The DNA of the CDR3 is TGTGCCAGCAGCTTACTAGTGGGCGAGCAGTACTTC. Protein: CASSLLVGEQYF.

V is TRBV7-2 and J is TRBJ1-1; unclear D gene. Germline lookup yields CDR1 SGHTA and CDR2 FQGNSA. The CDR3 contains 16 residues. With 8 bases removed from V and 0 bases from J, the gap between germline ends came to 19 bases. CDR3 DNA sequence: TGTGCCAGCGGGATTGGAGGGCAGACTATGAACACTGAAGCTTTCTTT. This codes for CASGIGGQTMNTEAFF.

The chain links TRBV25-1 to TRBJ2-3, with D maybe TRBD2 (6 bases). The CDR3 sequence is 15 residues long. The germline gives CDR1 MGHDK, CDR2 SYGVNS. V lost 3 bases to trimming and J lost 4 bases, with 14 bases between them. In nucleotides, the CDR3 is TGTGCCAGCAGTGATGGGGGTAGCGGAGCAGATACGCAGTATTTT. This codes for CASSDGGSGADTQYF.

The CDR3 protein is CASSPTPRGGATHF. The CDR3 DNA sequence: TGTGCCAGCAGCCCTACCCCCCGCGGAGGTGCCACGCATTTT. This chain uses TRBV9 with TRBJ1-5; D remains ambiguous. Germline values: CDR1 SGDLS, CDR2 YYNGEE. This CDR3 has 14 residues. Trimming stripped 4 bases from V and 15 bases from J, with 23 bases between.

The J gene is TRBJ2-7, the V gene TRBV13, with a tentative D call TRBD2 (5 bases). The V end was cut by 2 bases, the J end by 5 bases, with 13 bases between. CDR3 size: 14 residues. Germline V gene lookup returns CDR1 PRHDT and CDR2 FYEKMQ (reference sequence). CDR3 nucleotides: TGTGCCAGCAGCTTAATTCGGGGATCCCACGAGCAGTACTTC. As protein: CASSLIRGSHEQYF.

The V gene is TRBV11-2, the J gene TRBJ2-7; the match to TRBD2 covers 10 bases. V lost 1 base and J lost 7; bases outside the gene matches: 10. The CDR3 has 16 residues. Germline-derived CDR1 and CDR2 are SGHAT and FQNNGV. The CDR3 region has the DNA TGTGCCAGCAGCTTAGGGATGCTAGCGGGAGCAGTAGAGCAGTACTTC. It encodes CASSLGMLAGAVEQYF.

This chain connects TRBV28 to TRBJ1-4, with 9 positions matching TRBD1. Germline values: CDR1 MDHEN, CDR2 SYDVKM. Trimming removed 2 bases from V and 8 bases from J; junction bases left unmatched: 6. There are 15 residues in the CDR3. The CDR3 coding sequence is TGTGCCAGCAGTTTACCGGGACAGGGAGGCGAAAAACTGTTTTTT. This codes for CASSLPGQGGEKLFF.

The CDR3, as DNA: TGTGCCAGCAGGGAGACAGGTACGAAGGAAGCTTTCTTT. It encodes CASRETGTKEAFF. The chain links TRBV6-1 to TRBJ1-1, with D perhaps matching TRBD1 (6 bases). Trimming took off 6 bases at V and 8 bases at J, with 16 bases between the two ends. The CDR3 runs 13 residues. Germline V CDR1 and CDR2: MNHNS, SASEGT.

The genes are TRBV28 and TRBJ2-2; D remains ambiguous. Germline V CDR1 and CDR2: MDHEN, SYDVKM. V dropped 3 bases and J dropped 2 bases, with 7 bases sitting between them. There are 14 residues in the CDR3. CDR3 coding DNA: TGTGCCAGCAGTTTCTACAGCAACACCGGGGAGCTGTTTTTT. Its protein product is CASSFYSNTGELFF.

The V call is TRBV4-1, the J call TRBJ2-3; possibly TRBD1 for D (6 bases). The CDR3 sequence is 13 residues long. Germline V gene lookup returns CDR1 MGHRA and CDR2 YSYEKL. Trimming took 6 bases from V and 4 from J, leaving 11 bases between them. CDR3 sequence (DNA): TGCGCCAGCAGTACAGGGCTGGCAGATACGCAGTATTTT. Its protein is CASSTGLADTQYF.

This chain uses TRBV19 with TRBJ1-1; D gene uncertain. Trimming took 8 bases from V and 1 from J, leaving 11 bases between them. In germline, CDR1 is LNHDA, CDR2 SQIVND (reference sequence). The CDR3 loop spans 13 amino acids. The CDR3, as DNA: TGTGCCAGTCGCGTCTCGGGGAACACTGAAGCTTTCTTT. As protein: CASRVSGNTEAFF.

The chain has TRBV19 and TRBJ2-5, with a tentative D call TRBD1 (5 bases). Trimming pared 1 base from V and 3 bases from J, leaving 6 bases between. The germline V gene has CDR1 LNHDA and CDR2 SQIVND (reference sequence). The CDR3 length is 13 residues. CDR3 sequence reads: CASSIAGKETQYF. CDR3 in DNA: TGTGCCAGTAGTATAGCAGGGAAAGAGACCCAGTACTTC.

The rearrangement uses TRBV2 and TRBJ2-2, with TRBD1 matching over 8 bases. Germline V CDR1 and CDR2: SNHLY, FYNNEI. Trimming took 6 bases from V and 7 from J; bases not matched to a gene: 4. The CDR3 spans 13 residues. CDR3: CASRDRAYGELFF. The DNA for the CDR3 is TGTGCCAGCAGGGACAGGGCCTACGGGGAGCTGTTTTTT.

The chain uses TRBV30 and TRBJ1-1, with a weak D call TRBD1 (5 bases). Trimming cost V 0 bases and J 2 bases, with 16 bases left between them. This CDR3 has 16 amino acids. Germline V CDR1 and CDR2: GTSNPN, SVGIG (reference sequence). This CDR3 is CAWSVRSMGGNTEAFF. The CDR3 bases are TGTGCCTGGAGTGTACGGTCGATGGGGGGAAACACTGAAGCTTTCTTT.

This chain uses TRBV27 with TRBJ2-3; D is unclear. This CDR3 contains 17 residues. Germline V gives CDR1 MNHEY, CDR2 SMNVEV (reference sequence). Trimming cost V 0 bases and J 2 bases, with 15 bases left between them. This CDR3 is CASSLSLGRGATDTQYF. The CDR3 DNA reads as TGTGCCAGCAGTTTATCCCTAGGTCGAGGTGCCACAGATACGCAGTATTTT.

J is TRBJ2-7 and V is TRBV27; maybe TRBD2 (6 bases). Trimming removed 4 bases from V and 2 bases from J, with 9 bases in between. This CDR3 comprises 13 residues. Germline V lookup: CDR1 MNHEY, CDR2 SMNVEV (reference sequence). This CDR3 is CASSSSETYEQYF. Written as DNA, the CDR3 is TGTGCCAGCAGTTCTAGCGAAACCTACGAGCAGTACTTC.

The V gene is TRBV13, the J gene TRBJ2-6; D ambiguous. Germline V gene data show CDR1 as PRHDT and CDR2 as FYEKMQ (reference sequence). V dropped 2 bases and J dropped 0 bases, with 5 bases sitting between them. This CDR3 has 15 residues. CDR3 amino acids: CASSLLSSGANVLTF. The CDR3 DNA reads TGTGCCAGCAGCTTACTTTCCTCTGGGGCCAACGTCCTGACTTTC.

This clone has a handful of counts. The chain recombines TRBV19 with TRBJ1-5, with 8 bases matching TRBD1. There are 14 residues in the CDR3. In germline, CDR1 is LNHDA, CDR2 SQIVND (reference sequence). The J segment lost 3 bases and the V segment lost 6 bases, leaving 4 bases of the junction unmatched. The CDR3 loop reads CASRTGAHNQPQHF. CDR3 in DNA: TGTGCCAGTAGGACAGGGGCCCACAATCAGCCCCAGCATTTT.

This clone was seen just once. The V gene is TRBV4-1, the J gene TRBJ1-2; D not resolved. Trimming stripped 0 bases from V and 4 bases from J, with 12 bases between. The CDR3 totals 15 residues. The V gene's germline CDR1 is MGHRA and CDR2 YSYEKL. The CDR3 region is CASSQEFALAYGYTF. For the CDR3, the DNA is TGCGCCAGCAGCCAAGAATTCGCCTTGGCCTATGGCTACACCTTC.

The gene calls are TRBV28 and TRBJ1-2, with 9 bases lining up with TRBD1. This CDR3 region has 14 residues. The germline gives CDR1 MDHEN, CDR2 SYDVKM. Trimming at V came to 1 base and at J to 6 bases, leaving 3 bases not matched to a gene. CDR3 nucleotides: TGTGCCAGCAGTTTATCGACAGGGGGGGATGGCTACACCTTC. This translates into CASSLSTGGDGYTF.

The J gene is TRBJ2-7, the V gene TRBV5-1; D gene uncertain. Germline lookup yields CDR1 SGHRS and CDR2 YFSETQ. This CDR3 contains 15 residues. V was shortened by 3 bases and J by 0 bases, with 13 bases between the two germline ends. As DNA, the CDR3 is TGCGCCAGCAGCTCTTTCTTACCTATCTCCTACGAGCAGTACTTC. Translating gives CASSSFLPISYEQYF.

J is TRBJ2-1 and V is TRBV5-4; 11 bases map to TRBD1. J lost 7 bases, V lost 2 bases, and 5 bases had no gene match. The CDR3 is 15 amino acids. Looked up from germline, CDR1 is SGHNT and CDR2 is YYREEE (reference sequence). CDR3 in amino acids: CASSLPGQGVNEQFF. The CDR3 DNA reads TGTGCCAGCAGCTTACCGGGACAGGGGGTAAATGAGCAGTTCTTC.

V gene TRBV18 combines with J gene TRBJ1-1, with 9 bases matching TRBD1. The CDR3 is 16 amino acids. From germline, CDR1 is KGHSH and CDR2 LQKENI. The junction had 10 bases not matched to a gene; V was cut back by 3 bases and J by 5 bases. The CDR3: CASSPLGTGSRTEAFF. The CDR3, as DNA: TGTGCCAGCTCACCGTTAGGGACAGGGTCGAGGACTGAAGCTTTCTTT.

This chain connects TRBV7-2 to TRBJ2-2; perhaps TRBD2 as D (5 bases). The V end lost 4 bases, the J end lost 4 bases, and 7 bases lay between the germline ends. Looked up from germline, CDR1 is SGHTA and CDR2 is FQGNSA. The CDR3 spans 13 residues. This CDR3 is CASSWRFTGELFF. DNA for the CDR3: TGTGCCAGCAGCTGGAGGTTCACCGGGGAGCTGTTTTTT. Looking up the rest from reference TRBV7-2 and TRBJ2-2 gives the full variable domain: GAGVSQSPSNKVTEKGKDVELRCDPISGHTALYWYRQSLGQGLEFLIYFQGNSAPDKSGLPSDRFSAERTGGSVSTLTIQRTQQEDSAVYLCASSWRFTGELFFGEGSRLTVL.

J is TRBJ2-1 and V is TRBV9; D gene uncertain. This CDR3 region has 13 residues. CDR1 and CDR2 from the germline V gene are SGDLS and YYNGEE. Between the trimmed V and J ends, which lost 3 bases and 1 base, there was a span of 5 bases. The CDR3 reads CASSERSYNEQFF. The CDR3 DNA reads as TGTGCCAGCAGCGAGCGATCCTACAATGAGCAGTTCTTC.